This T cell receptor beta chain was captured by sequencing in a study of cytomegalovirus exposure and HLA in healthy donors. Each donor was nominally healthy when sampled (though unrecorded immune exposures were likely). The CDR3 runs 16 residues. The V segment lost 0 bases and the J segment 0 bases; nucleotides outside the gene matches: 2. CDR1 is SGHRS, CDR2 YFSETQ, per germline. With 60 Vbeta and 13 Jbeta primers, the PCR was carried out. Repertoires were generated with immunoSEQ multiplex PCR, while TCRdb's copy carries only in-frame clones and drops some. Counted here are over 150,000 clones, roughly 74% occurring once; the ten biggest clones make up about 2.6%.

The sample comprised PBMCs. The rearrangement uses TRBV5-1 and TRBJ1-5; 8 nucleotides align to TRBD1. The TCR sequence derives from a man between 18 and 35 years old in good health and CMV-seronegative. This CDR3 is CASSLAGGYSNQPQHF. The CDR3 nucleotides read TGCGCCAGCAGCTTGGCAGGGGGCTATAGCAATCAGCCCCAGCATTTT.